Listed here are 26 T cell receptor beta chains from one sample, sequenced in a study of cytomegalovirus exposure and HLA in healthy donors. Primers for the PCR totalled 60 Vbeta and 13 Jbeta. Sequencing used immunoSEQ multiplex PCR; TCRdb keeps in-frame clones, though not all of them. Of 95,000 to 150,000 clones in the sample, 75% to 90% are singletons; the top ten hold 2.1%. What was sequenced was PBMCs. Receptor source: a man aged 30 to 39 in good health and CMV-seronegative.

This chain joins TRBV6-4 and TRBJ1-1; D remains unclear. V shed 7 bases and J shed 5 bases, with 17 bases lying between them. Germline V lookup: CDR1 MRHNA, CDR2 SNTAGT. This CDR3 contains 14 residues. In DNA, the CDR3 is TGTGCCAGCATTTTTCACGGGTTCGAGACTGAAGCTTTCTTT. It specifies CASIFHGFETEAFF.

V usage is TRBV7-9 and J usage is TRBJ2-7; maybe TRBD1 (6 bases). Germline values: CDR1 SEHNR, CDR2 FQNEAQ (reference sequence). There are 16 residues in the CDR3. V lost 5 bases and J lost 2, with 19 bases in between. The DNA for the CDR3 is TGTGCCAGCAGCCCATCCCAGGGGAAGGCACCCTACGAGCAGTACTTC. As protein: CASSPSQGKAPYEQYF.

The chain carries TRBV14 and TRBJ1-1, with D possibly being TRBD1 (6 bases). The CDR3 is made up of 17 amino acids. Germline CDR1 is SGHDN and CDR2 is FVKESK. V dropped 7 bases and J dropped 3 bases, with 24 bases sitting between them. The chain's CDR3 is CASIPLGGARWDTEAFF. As DNA, the CDR3 is TGTGCCAGCATCCCTCTAGGGGGGGCGCGTTGGGACACTGAAGCTTTCTTT.

The rearrangement uses TRBV7-9 and TRBJ1-2; possible D gene TRBD1, 6 bases. The germline V and J ends were trimmed by 5 bases and 4 bases, with 17 bases remaining between them. CDR3 length: 15 amino acids. Germline loops: CDR1 SEHNR, CDR2 FQNEAQ (reference sequence). The CDR3 bases are TGTGCCAGCAGCCTGGGCCTCGGACAGTCCTATGGCTACACCTTC. Translation gives CASSLGLGQSYGYTF.

Only one count was recorded for this clone. The chain carries TRBV5-1 and TRBJ2-3, with a possible D match to TRBD1 (5 bases). The CDR3 has 11 amino acids. V was pared by 4 bases and J by 7 bases, with 7 bases between. CDR1 and CDR2 from the germline V gene are SGHRS and YFSETQ. CDR3 sequence: CASSVDNTQYF. The CDR3 coding sequence is TGCGCCAGCAGCGTGGACAATACGCAGTATTTT.

The chain uses TRBV27 and TRBJ2-3; maybe TRBD1 (5 bases). The CDR3 has 16 residues. The V gene's germline CDR1 is MNHEY and CDR2 SMNVEV (reference sequence). The V gene lost 6 bases and the J gene lost 5 bases, with 21 bases spanning the gap. This chain's CDR3 is CASSPRWGRWVDTQYF. The CDR3 region has the DNA TGTGCCAGCAGCCCCCGGTGGGGCCGGTGGGTAGATACGCAGTATTTT.

J is TRBJ2-5 and V is TRBV7-2, with 7 bases fitting TRBD2. The V gene's germline CDR1 is SGHTA and CDR2 FQGNSA. Trimming cost V 2 bases and J 0 bases; bases outside gene matches: 6. The length of the CDR3 is 16 residues. The CDR3 region has the DNA TGTGCCAGCAGCTTATCATTCGGGGGGTACCAAGAGACCCAGTACTTC. Protein sequence: CASSLSFGGYQETQYF.

The V and J genes are TRBV6-5 and TRBJ2-7; D is unclear. This CDR3 is built from 13 residues. V was shortened by 2 bases and J by 3 bases, with 8 bases between the two germline ends. Germline V gives CDR1 MNHEY, CDR2 SVGAGI. The CDR3 bases are TGTGCCAGCAGTTACGATAGTGACTACGAGCAGTACTTC. It specifies CASSYDSDYEQYF.

The J gene is TRBJ2-1, the V gene TRBV6-5; 10 bases map to TRBD2. The CDR3 covers 15 residues. The germline V gene encodes CDR1 MNHEY and CDR2 SVGAGI. V trimming: 5 bases; J trimming: 3 bases; junction bases outside the gene matches: 4. CDR3 amino acids: CASSQTSGYYNEQFF. CDR3 bases: TGTGCCAGCAGTCAGACTAGCGGGTACTACAATGAGCAGTTCTTC.

The rearrangement uses TRBV9 and TRBJ2-2, with D possibly matching TRBD2 (7 bases). This CDR3 is built from 15 residues. Trimming shortened V by 5 bases and J by 3 bases, and 14 bases separated the two germline ends. CDR1 and CDR2 from the germline V gene are SGDLS and YYNGEE. In DNA form, the CDR3 reads TGTGCCAGCAGAGGGGACGGGGGGCACACCGGGGAGCTGTTTTTT. This codes for CASRGDGGHTGELFF.

The chain links TRBV2 to TRBJ2-1; 10 positions agree with TRBD2. After removal of 4 bases from V and 12 bases from J, the junction contained 12 bases not matched to a gene. The CDR3 consists of 15 residues. CDR1 and CDR2 (germline): SNHLY, FYNNEI. The CDR3 nucleotides are TGTGCCAGCAGTGGGACTAGCGGCCTGCTCCCCAGGCAGTTCTTC. It is translated as CASSGTSGLLPRQFF. The whole variable domain, filled in from reference TRBV2 and TRBJ2-1, reads EPEVTQTPSHQVTQMGQEVILRCVPISNHLYFYWYRQILGQKVEFLVSFYNNEISEKSEIFDDQFSVERPDGSNFTLKIRSTKLEDSAMYFCASSGTSGLLPRQFFGPGTRLTVL.

This clone is a singleton in its sample. The rearrangement links TRBV2 to TRBJ1-1; tentative D call: TRBD1 (5 bases). V lost 9 bases, J lost 5 bases, and 22 bases lay in between. Germline V gives CDR1 SNHLY, CDR2 FYNNEI. There are 15 residues in the CDR3. The CDR3 protein is CASANGGLGGTEAFF. The CDR3 nucleotides read TGTGCCAGTGCGAACGGGGGGTTGGGCGGGACTGAAGCTTTCTTT.

This chain connects TRBV9 to TRBJ1-2; D uncertain. CDR1 is SGDLS, CDR2 YYNGEE, per germline. The CDR3 loop spans 12 amino acids. V lost 5 bases and J lost 5, with 10 bases in between. CDR3 protein: CASRETGYGYTF. For the CDR3, the DNA is TGTGCCAGCAGAGAAACCGGGTATGGCTACACCTTC.

V usage is TRBV9 and J usage is TRBJ1-3; the match to TRBD1 covers 7 bases. The J call may be faulty, since TRBJ2-2 better matches the DNA end. Germline-derived CDR1 and CDR2 are SGDLS and YYNGEE. The CDR3 has 15 residues. CDR3 coding DNA: TGTGCCAGCAGCGTAGGGTCGTACAGGGGCGGGGAGCTGTTTTTT. It translates to CASSVGSYRGGELFF.

The V gene is TRBV4-2, the J gene TRBJ2-7, with 7 bases aligning to TRBD1. The CDR3 sequence is 16 residues long. J was trimmed by 2 bases and V by 0 bases; bases with no gene match: 7. Looked up from germline, CDR1 is LGHNA and CDR2 is YNFKEQ. The CDR3 reads CASSQDTPDRTYEQYF. The DNA of the CDR3 is TGTGCCAGCAGCCAAGATACCCCGGACAGGACCTACGAGCAGTACTTC.

The chain recombines TRBV6-5 with TRBJ2-7; no clear D gene. The CDR3 length is 15 residues. The V end lost 0 bases, the J end lost 6 bases, and 15 bases lay between the germline ends. Germline V gene lookup returns CDR1 MNHEY and CDR2 SVGAGI. The CDR3: CASSYSMGQVGEQYF. The CDR3, as DNA: TGTGCCAGCAGTTACTCTATGGGTCAGGTAGGCGAGCAGTACTTC.

This chain links TRBV5-1 with TRBJ2-2, with D maybe TRBD2 (5 bases). Germline V CDR1 and CDR2: SGHRS, YFSETQ. V was clipped by 2 bases and J by 1 base, with 6 bases between them. There are 14 residues in the CDR3. The CDR3, as DNA: TGCGCCAGCAGCTTCACTAGGAACACCGGGGAGCTGTTTTTT. It yields the protein CASSFTRNTGELFF.

A remark on this clone: One end of the junction does not line up with germline, which may come from a read error. Other DNA sequences of this sample code for an identical CDR3. The V gene is TRBV4-3, the J gene TRBJ2-6; tentatively, D is TRBD1 (5 bases). Germline V gives CDR1 LGHNA, CDR2 YSLEER. The CDR3 spans 16 residues. The CDR3: CASSQDSGSGANGLTF. The DNA of the CDR3 is TGCGCCAGCAGCCAAGATTCAGGGTCTGGGGCCAACGGCCTGACTTTC.

The chain uses TRBV28 and TRBJ1-1; D unresolved. V gave up 7 bases and J gave up 4 bases, with 13 bases separating them. CDR1 and CDR2 (germline): MDHEN, SYDVKM. The CDR3 spans 13 residues. The DNA for the CDR3 is TGTGCCAGCACCTACCATCGGGGCACTGAAGCTTTCTTT. Encoded protein: CASTYHRGTEAFF.

Here the CDR3 DNA reads TGTGCCAGCAGCCAAGGACTAGCGGGGGGGTTAGCCAAAAACATTCAGTACTTC. It translates to CASSQGLAGGLAKNIQYF. The gene calls are TRBV4-2 and TRBJ2-4; 14 bases align to TRBD2. CDR1 and CDR2 from the germline V gene are LGHNA and YNFKEQ. V lost 1 base, J lost 0 bases, and 2 bases stayed unmatched. The CDR3 loop spans 18 amino acids.

As concerns this clone: Germline is not matched at one junction end, which may reflect a read error. In DNA form, the CDR3 reads TGTGCCAGCAGCTTAGCTTCCTGGGGCGCTTTT. It specifies CASSLASWGAF. The chain joins TRBV11-3 to TRBJ1-1; perhaps TRBD1 as D (5 bases). This CDR3 is 11 amino acids long. Germline lookup yields CDR1 SGHNT and CDR2 YENEEA.

This chain uses TRBV7-6 with TRBJ1-6, with 7 bases identical to TRBD1. V shed 5 bases and J 2 bases; nucleotides not matched to a gene: 9. CDR1 is SGHVS and CDR2 is FNYEAQ in the germline V gene. The CDR3 is made up of 17 amino acids. CDR3 nucleotide sequence: TGTGCCAGCAGCGCCGTCTCAGGGGGTGCCTATAATTCACCCCTCCACTTT. It translates to CASSAVSGGAYNSPLHF. Complete variable domain (other parts from reference TRBV7-6 and TRBJ1-6): GAGVSQSPRYKVTKRGQDVALRCDPISGHVSLYWYRQALGQGPEFLTYFNYEAQQDKSGLPNDRFSAERPEGSISTLTIQRTEQRDSAMYRCASSAVSGGAYNSPLHFGNGTRLTVT.

J is TRBJ2-5 and V is TRBV5-1, with 14 bases identical to TRBD2. The V segment lost 3 bases and the J segment 2 bases; nucleotides outside the gene matches: 6. This CDR3 is 17 amino acids long. Looked up from germline, CDR1 is SGHRS and CDR2 is YFSETQ. The CDR3: CASSWGLAGEHQETQYF. CDR3 nucleotides: TGCGCCAGCAGCTGGGGACTAGCGGGGGAGCATCAAGAGACCCAGTACTTC.

This chain connects TRBV19 to TRBJ1-2; D is unclear. This CDR3 is built from 13 residues. V lost 5 bases and J 2 bases, leaving 9 bases between the germline ends. CDR1 LNHDA and CDR2 SQIVND come from the germline V gene (reference sequence). The CDR3 region has the DNA TGTGCCAGTAGTGGGCAGACCAACTATGGCTACACCTTC. As protein: CASSGQTNYGYTF. The entire variable domain, with the rest obtained from reference TRBV19 and TRBJ1-2, is as follows: DGGITQSPKYLFRKEGQNVTLSCEQNLNHDAMYWYRQDPGQGLRLIYYSQIVNDFQKGDIAEGYSVSREKKESFPLTVTSAQKNPTAFYLCASSGQTNYGYTFGSGTRLTVV.

This clone was picked up one time. The chain employs TRBV7-7 and TRBJ2-3; D may be TRBD2 (5 bases). The CDR3 loop spans 16 amino acids. The germline CDR1 and CDR2 sequences are SSHAT and FNYEAQ (reference sequence). Trimming pared 1 base from V and 0 bases from J, leaving 11 bases between. The CDR3 here is CASSLGTSLSTDTQYF. The DNA of the CDR3 is TGTGCCAGCAGCTTAGGGACTTCGCTCAGCACAGATACGCAGTATTTT.

The chain uses TRBV11-2 and TRBJ2-7, with TRBD2 matching 7 bases. Per the germline V gene, CDR1 is SGHAT and CDR2 is FQNNGV. V lost 1 base and J lost 4; bases outside the gene matches: 4. CDR3 length equals 14 residues. CDR3 loop: CASSLAGGRYEQYF. The DNA of the CDR3 is TGTGCCAGCAGCTTAGCGGGGGGACGGTACGAGCAGTACTTC.